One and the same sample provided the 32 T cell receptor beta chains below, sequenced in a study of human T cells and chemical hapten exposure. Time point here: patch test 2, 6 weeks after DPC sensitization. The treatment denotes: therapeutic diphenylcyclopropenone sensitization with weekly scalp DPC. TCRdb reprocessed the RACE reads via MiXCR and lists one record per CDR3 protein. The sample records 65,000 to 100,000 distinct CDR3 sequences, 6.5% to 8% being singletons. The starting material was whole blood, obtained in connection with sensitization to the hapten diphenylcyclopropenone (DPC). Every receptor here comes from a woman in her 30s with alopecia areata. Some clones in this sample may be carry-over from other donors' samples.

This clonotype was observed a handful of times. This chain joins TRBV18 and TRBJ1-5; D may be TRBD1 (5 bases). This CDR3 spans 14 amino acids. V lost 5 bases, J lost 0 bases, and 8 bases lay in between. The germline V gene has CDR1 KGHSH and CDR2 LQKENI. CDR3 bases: TGTGCCAGCTCAGAACAGGATAGCAATCAGCCCCAGCATTTT. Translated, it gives CASSEQDSNQPQHF.

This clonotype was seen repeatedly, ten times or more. As DNA, the CDR3 is TGTGCCAGCAGCAACGGGACAGGGCAGAACACTGAAGCTTTCTTT. This encodes CASSNGTGQNTEAFF. The gene calls are TRBV21-1 and TRBJ1-1; TRBD1 is taken as the D call from the table, unchecked against the DNA. TRBV21-1 is classified as a pseudogene. This CDR3 contains 15 residues.

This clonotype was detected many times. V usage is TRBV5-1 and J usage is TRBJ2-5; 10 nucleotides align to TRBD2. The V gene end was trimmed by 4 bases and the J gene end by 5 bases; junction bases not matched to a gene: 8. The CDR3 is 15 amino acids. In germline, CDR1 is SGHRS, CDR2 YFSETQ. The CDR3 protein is CASSPLLAGYETQYF. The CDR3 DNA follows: TGCGCCAGCAGCCCATTACTAGCGGGGTATGAGACCCAGTACTTC. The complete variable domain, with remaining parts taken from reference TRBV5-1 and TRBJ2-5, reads KAGVTQTPRYLIKTRGQQVTLSCSPISGHRSVSWYQQTPGQGLQFLFEYFSETQRNKGNFPGRFSGRQFSNSRSEMNVSTLELGDSALYLCASSPLLAGYETQYFGPGTRLLVL.

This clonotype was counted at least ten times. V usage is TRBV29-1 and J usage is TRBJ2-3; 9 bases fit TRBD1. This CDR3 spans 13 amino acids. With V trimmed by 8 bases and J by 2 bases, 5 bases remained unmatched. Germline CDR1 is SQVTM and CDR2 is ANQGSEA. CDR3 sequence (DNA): TGCAGCAGAGGGGACAGGGCCACAGATACGCAGTATTTT. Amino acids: CSRGDRATDTQYF.

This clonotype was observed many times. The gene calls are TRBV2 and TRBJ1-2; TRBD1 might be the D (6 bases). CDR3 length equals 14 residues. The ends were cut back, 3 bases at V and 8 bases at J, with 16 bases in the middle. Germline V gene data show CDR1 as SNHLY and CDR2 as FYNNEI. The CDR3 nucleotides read TGTGCCAGCAGTGATCCGAGTAGGGGGAGAGGCTACACCTTC. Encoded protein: CASSDPSRGRGYTF.

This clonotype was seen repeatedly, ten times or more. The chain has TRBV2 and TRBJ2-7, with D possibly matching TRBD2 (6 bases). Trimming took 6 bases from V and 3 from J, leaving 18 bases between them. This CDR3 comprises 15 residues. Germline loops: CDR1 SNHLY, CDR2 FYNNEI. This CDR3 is CASSPPAGRSYEQYF. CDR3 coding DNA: TGTGCCAGCAGCCCCCCCGCGGGACGGAGCTACGAGCAGTACTTC.

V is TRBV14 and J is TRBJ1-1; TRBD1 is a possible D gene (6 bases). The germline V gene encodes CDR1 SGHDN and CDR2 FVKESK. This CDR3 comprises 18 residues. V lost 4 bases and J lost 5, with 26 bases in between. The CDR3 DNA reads TGTGCCAGCAGCCTGGGCCGGGGACCGGGGGCGGTGAGGACTGAAGCTTTCTTT. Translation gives CASSLGRGPGAVRTEAFF.

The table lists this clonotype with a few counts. The CDR3 region has the DNA TGTGCCAGCAGCTCTCGACAGGAGAATGAAAAACTGTTTTTT. Translating it yields CASSSRQENEKLFF. J is TRBJ1-4 and V is TRBV13, with a tentative D call TRBD1 (6 bases). From germline, CDR1 is PRHDT and CDR2 FYEKMQ (reference sequence). V gave up 4 bases and J gave up 5 bases, with 11 bases separating them. The CDR3 extends over 14 amino acids.

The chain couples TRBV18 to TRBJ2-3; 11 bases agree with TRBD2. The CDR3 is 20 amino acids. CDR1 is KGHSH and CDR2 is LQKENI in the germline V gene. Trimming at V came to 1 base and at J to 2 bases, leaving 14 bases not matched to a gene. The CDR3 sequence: CASSPRSSSGGPPLTDTQYF. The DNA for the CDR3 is TGTGCCAGCTCACCACGGAGTTCTAGCGGGGGGCCTCCACTCACAGATACGCAGTATTTT.

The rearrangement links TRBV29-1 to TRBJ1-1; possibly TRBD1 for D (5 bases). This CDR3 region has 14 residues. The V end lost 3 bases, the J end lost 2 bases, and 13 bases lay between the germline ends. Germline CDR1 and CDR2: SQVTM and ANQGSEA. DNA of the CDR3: TGCAGCGTTGAGAGGACACGTATTAACACTGAAGCTTTCTTT. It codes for CSVERTRINTEAFF.

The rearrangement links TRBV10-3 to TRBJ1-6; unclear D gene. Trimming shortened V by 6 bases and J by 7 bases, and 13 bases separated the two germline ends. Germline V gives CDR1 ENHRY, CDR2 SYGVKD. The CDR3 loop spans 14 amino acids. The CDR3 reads CAIRTGRLNSPLHF. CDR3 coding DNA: TGTGCCATCAGGACCGGGAGGCTAAATTCACCCCTCCACTTT.

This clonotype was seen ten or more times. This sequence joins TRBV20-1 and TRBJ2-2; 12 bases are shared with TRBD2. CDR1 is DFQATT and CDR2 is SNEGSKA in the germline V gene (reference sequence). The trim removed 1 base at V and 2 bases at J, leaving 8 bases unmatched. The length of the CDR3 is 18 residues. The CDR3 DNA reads TGCAGTGCTAGAGCGATTCTAGCGGGGGGGAAAAACACCGGGGAGCTGTTTTTT. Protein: CSARAILAGGKNTGELFF.

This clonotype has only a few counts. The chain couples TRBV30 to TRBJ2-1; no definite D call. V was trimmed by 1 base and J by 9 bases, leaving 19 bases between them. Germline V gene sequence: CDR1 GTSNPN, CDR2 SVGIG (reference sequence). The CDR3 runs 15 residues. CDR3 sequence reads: CAWSGRRGRRGEQFF. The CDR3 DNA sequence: TGTGCCTGGAGTGGGCGACGCGGTCGGCGAGGTGAGCAGTTCTTC.

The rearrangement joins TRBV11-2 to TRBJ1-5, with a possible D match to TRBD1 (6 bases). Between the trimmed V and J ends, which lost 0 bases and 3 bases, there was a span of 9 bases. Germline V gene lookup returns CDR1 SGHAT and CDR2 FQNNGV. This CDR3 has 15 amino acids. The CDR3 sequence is CASSLDGGYNQPQHF. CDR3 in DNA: TGTGCCAGCAGCTTAGATGGGGGCTACAATCAGCCCCAGCATTTT.

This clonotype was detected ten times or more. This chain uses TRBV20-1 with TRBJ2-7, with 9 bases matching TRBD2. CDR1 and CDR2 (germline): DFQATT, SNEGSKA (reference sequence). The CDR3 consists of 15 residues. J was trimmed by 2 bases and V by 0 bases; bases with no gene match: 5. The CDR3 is CSARDPQRGAYEQYF. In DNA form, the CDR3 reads TGCAGTGCTAGAGATCCACAGCGGGGGGCCTACGAGCAGTACTTC.

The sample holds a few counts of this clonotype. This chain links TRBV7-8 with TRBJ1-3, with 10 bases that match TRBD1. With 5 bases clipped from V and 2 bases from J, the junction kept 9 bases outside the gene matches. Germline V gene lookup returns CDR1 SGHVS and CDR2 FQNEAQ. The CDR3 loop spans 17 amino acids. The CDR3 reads CASSPRTGGVAGNTIYF. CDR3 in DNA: TGTGCCAGCAGCCCCCGGACAGGGGGAGTCGCTGGAAACACCATATATTTT.

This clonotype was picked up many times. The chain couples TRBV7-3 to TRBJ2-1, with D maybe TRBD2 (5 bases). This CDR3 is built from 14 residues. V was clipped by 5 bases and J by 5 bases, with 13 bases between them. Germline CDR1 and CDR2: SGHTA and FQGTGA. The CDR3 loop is CASSPPGTNNEQFF. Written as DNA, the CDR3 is TGTGCCAGCAGCCCACCGGGAACCAACAATGAGCAGTTCTTC.

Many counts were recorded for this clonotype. The CDR3 DNA reads TGTGCCAGCAGCCAGATTACTAGCGGGGCCTCCTACGAGCAGTACTTC. Its translation is CASSQITSGASYEQYF. The V and J genes are TRBV11-2 and TRBJ2-7; TRBD2 aligns across 10 bases. Losses at the gene ends were 5 bases for V and 0 bases for J; bases not matched to a gene: 7. The V gene's germline CDR1 is SGHAT and CDR2 FQNNGV. The CDR3 covers 16 residues.

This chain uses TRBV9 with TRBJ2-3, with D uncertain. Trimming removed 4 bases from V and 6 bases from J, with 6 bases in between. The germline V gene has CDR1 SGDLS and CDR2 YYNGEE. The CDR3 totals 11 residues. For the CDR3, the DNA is TGTGCCAGCAGCAGCGAGGATACGCAGTATTTT. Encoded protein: CASSSEDTQYF. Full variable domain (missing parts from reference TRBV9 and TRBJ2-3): DSGVTQTPKHLITATGQRVTLRCSPRSGDLSVYWYQQSLDQGLQFLIQYYNGEERAKGNILERFSAQQFPDLHSELNLSSLELGDSALYFCASSSEDTQYFGPGTRLTVL.

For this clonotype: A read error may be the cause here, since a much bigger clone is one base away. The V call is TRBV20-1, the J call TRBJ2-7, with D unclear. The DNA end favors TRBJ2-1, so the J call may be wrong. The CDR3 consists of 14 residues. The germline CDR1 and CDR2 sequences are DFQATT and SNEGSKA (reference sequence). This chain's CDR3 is CSARDRARSYEQFF. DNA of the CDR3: TGCAGTGCTAGAGATCGAGCTAGATCCTACGAGCAGTTCTTC.

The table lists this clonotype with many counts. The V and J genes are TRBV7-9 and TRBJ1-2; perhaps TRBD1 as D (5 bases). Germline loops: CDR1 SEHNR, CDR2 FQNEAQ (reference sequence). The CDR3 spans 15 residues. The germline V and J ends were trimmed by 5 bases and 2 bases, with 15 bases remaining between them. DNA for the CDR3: TGTGCCAGCAGCCCCTGGGGGAGGTCGAACTATGGCTACACCTTC. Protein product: CASSPWGRSNYGYTF.

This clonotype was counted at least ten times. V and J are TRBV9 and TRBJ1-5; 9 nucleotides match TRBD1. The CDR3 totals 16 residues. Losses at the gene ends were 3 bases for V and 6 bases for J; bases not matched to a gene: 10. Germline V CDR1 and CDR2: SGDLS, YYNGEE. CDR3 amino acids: CASSEGTGGTSQPQHF. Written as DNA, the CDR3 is TGTGCCAGCAGCGAGGGAACAGGGGGCACGAGTCAGCCCCAGCATTTT.

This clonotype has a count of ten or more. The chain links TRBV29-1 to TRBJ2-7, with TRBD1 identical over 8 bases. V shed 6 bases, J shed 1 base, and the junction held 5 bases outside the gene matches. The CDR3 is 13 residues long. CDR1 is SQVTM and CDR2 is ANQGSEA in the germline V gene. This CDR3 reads CSVGQGNSYEQYF. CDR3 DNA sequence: TGCAGCGTAGGACAGGGAAATTCCTACGAGCAGTACTTC.

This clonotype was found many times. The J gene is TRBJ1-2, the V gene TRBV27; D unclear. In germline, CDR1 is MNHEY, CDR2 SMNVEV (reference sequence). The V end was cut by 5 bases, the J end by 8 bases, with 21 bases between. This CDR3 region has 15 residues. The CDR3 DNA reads TGTGCCAGCAGTGCCGCCGCCAGCTACCTCTCAGGCTACACCTTC. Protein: CASSAAASYLSGYTF.

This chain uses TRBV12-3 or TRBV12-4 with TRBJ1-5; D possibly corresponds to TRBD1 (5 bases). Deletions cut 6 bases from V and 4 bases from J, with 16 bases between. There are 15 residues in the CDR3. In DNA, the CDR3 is TGTGCCAGCAGCCCTGGGGCAGGACAAAATCAGCCCCAGCATTTT. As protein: CASSPGAGQNQPQHF.

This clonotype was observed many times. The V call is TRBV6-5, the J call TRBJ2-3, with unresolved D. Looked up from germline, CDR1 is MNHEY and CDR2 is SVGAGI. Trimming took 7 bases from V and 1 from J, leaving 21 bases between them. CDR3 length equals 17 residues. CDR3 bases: TGTGCCAGCAAACTTCACCCCTTCGACACTGGCACAGATACGCAGTATTTT. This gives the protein CASKLHPFDTGTDTQYF.

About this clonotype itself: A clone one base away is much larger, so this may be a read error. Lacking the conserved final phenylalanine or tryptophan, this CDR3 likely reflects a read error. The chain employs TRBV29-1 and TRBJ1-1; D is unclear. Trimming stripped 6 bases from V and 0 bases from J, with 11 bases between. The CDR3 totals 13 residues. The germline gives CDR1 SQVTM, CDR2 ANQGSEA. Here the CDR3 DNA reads TGCAGCGTGGAGGGAGGGTTGAACACTGAAGCTTTCCTT. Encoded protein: CSVEGGLNTEAFL.

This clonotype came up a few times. CDR3: CSATGGQAFTEAFF. CDR3 sequence (DNA): TGCAGTGCTACTGGAGGGCAGGCTTTTACTGAAGCTTTCTTT. The chain carries TRBV20-1 and TRBJ1-1; D is ambiguous. Germline assignment: CDR1 DFQATT and CDR2 SNEGSKA (reference sequence). The CDR3 length is 14 residues. V lost 4 bases and J lost 5, with 17 bases in between.

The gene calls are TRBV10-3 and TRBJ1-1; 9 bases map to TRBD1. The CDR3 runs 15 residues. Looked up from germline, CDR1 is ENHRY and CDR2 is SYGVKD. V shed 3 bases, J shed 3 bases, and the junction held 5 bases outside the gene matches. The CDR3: CAISDRTGEDTEAFF. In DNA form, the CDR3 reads TGTGCCATCAGTGATAGGACAGGGGAGGACACTGAAGCTTTCTTT.

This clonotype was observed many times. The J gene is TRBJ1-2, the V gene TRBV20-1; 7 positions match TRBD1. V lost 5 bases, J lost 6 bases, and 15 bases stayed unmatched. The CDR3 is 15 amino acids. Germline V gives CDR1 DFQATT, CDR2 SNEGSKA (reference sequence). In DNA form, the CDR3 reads TGCAGTGCTTCCCCCCATGAGACAGGGAGGAATGGCTACACCTTC. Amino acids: CSASPHETGRNGYTF.

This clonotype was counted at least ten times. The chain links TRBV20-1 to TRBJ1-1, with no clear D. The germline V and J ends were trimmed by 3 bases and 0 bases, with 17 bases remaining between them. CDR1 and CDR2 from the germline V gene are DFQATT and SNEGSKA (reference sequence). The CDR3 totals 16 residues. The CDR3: CSASAFDGRVNTEAFF. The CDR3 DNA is TGCAGTGCTAGCGCCTTCGATGGGCGGGTGAACACTGAAGCTTTCTTT.

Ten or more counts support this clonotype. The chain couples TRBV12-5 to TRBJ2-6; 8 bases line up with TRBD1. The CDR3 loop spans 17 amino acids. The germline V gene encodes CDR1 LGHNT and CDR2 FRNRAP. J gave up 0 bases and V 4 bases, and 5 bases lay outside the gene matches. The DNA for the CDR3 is TGTGCTAGTGGTTGGACAGGGTCCCTCTCTGGGGCCAACGTCCTGACTTTC. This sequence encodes CASGWTGSLSGANVLTF.